The 27 T cell receptor beta chains in this list originate from one sample, sequenced in a study of cytomegalovirus exposure and HLA in healthy donors. The PCR employed 60 Vbeta primers together with 13 Jbeta primers. Assay used: immunoSEQ multiplex PCR; TCRdb lists only in-frame clones, some missing. Of 130,000 or so clones listed, around four fifths are singletons. The sample comprised PBMCs. The receptors derive from a male donor in good health and CMV-seronegative.

Points on this clone: The sample carries other DNA sequences with the same CDR3. V is TRBV5-1 and J is TRBJ2-7, with TRBD1 matching 8 bases. The germline CDR1 and CDR2 sequences are SGHRS and YFSETQ. Trimming cost V 0 bases and J 3 bases; bases outside gene matches: 2. The CDR3 is 14 amino acids. For the CDR3, the DNA is TGCGCCAGCAGCTTGGTTGGACAGGGCTACGAGCAGTACTTC. It codes for CASSLVGQGYEQYF.

V gene TRBV2 combines with J gene TRBJ2-2, with 11 bases identical to TRBD1. CDR1 is SNHLY, CDR2 FYNNEI, per germline. The CDR3 has 15 residues. Trimming took 6 bases from V and 5 from J; bases not matched to a gene: 5. The CDR3 region has the DNA TGTGCCAGCAGGGGGGACAGGGGGATTACCGGGGAGCTGTTTTTT. This encodes CASRGDRGITGELFF.

In this sample, this clone turned up a few times. The chain combines TRBV15 with TRBJ2-5; 8 bases fit TRBD2. Losses at the gene ends were 2 bases for V and 6 bases for J; bases not matched to a gene: 8. CDR1 LNHNV and CDR2 YYDKDF come from the germline V gene (reference sequence). The CDR3 has 15 amino acids. As DNA, the CDR3 is TGTGCCACCAGCAGATCGGGGGGGGGCAGGAAGACCCAGTACTTC. Protein: CATSRSGGGRKTQYF.

This chain connects TRBV11-2 to TRBJ2-5; 8 bases fit TRBD2. TRBJ2-7 matches the DNA end more closely, so the J call is doubtful. CDR1 and CDR2 (germline): SGHAT, FQNNGV. The CDR3 has 15 residues. CDR3 residues: CASSLAAGGVYEQYF. In DNA form, the CDR3 reads TGTGCCAGCAGCTTAGCGGCGGGGGGCGTGTACGAGCAGTACTTC.

This chain connects TRBV11-2 to TRBJ2-2, with a possible D match to TRBD1 (6 bases). V dropped 1 base and J dropped 4 bases, with 16 bases sitting between them. Germline values: CDR1 SGHAT, CDR2 FQNNGV. The CDR3 has 17 residues. CDR3 nucleotides: TGTGCCAGCAGCTTAGTTCGGTCGGCAGGGGTCACCGGGGAGCTGTTTTTT. Its translation: CASSLVRSAGVTGELFF.

The rearrangement uses TRBV14 and TRBJ1-1, with D possibly being TRBD1 (6 bases). Per germline, CDR1 SGHDN and CDR2 FVKESK. The CDR3 runs 18 residues. Trimming took 0 bases from V and 4 from J, leaving 21 bases between them. This CDR3 is CASSQDRGGFSSSTEAFF. CDR3 sequence (DNA): TGTGCCAGCAGCCAAGATCGTGGGGGCTTTTCCTCTTCCACTGAAGCTTTCTTT.

The V and J genes are TRBV2 and TRBJ1-2, with D uncertain. The CDR3 runs to 13 residues. Germline CDR1 and CDR2: SNHLY and FYNNEI. V dropped 2 bases and J dropped 0 bases, with 4 bases sitting between them. CDR3 nucleotides: TGTGCCAGCAGTGAAAGAGCTAACTATGGCTACACCTTC. Amino acid sequence: CASSERANYGYTF.

To note about this clone: The sample has other DNA sequences that encode this CDR3 too. The genes are TRBV7-3 and TRBJ2-2, with TRBD1 as a possible D gene (6 bases). Germline CDR1 SGHTA, CDR2 FQGTGA. This CDR3 is built from 14 residues. Trimming cost V 3 bases and J 1 base, with 6 bases left between them. The DNA for the CDR3 is TGTGCCAGCAGCTTCAGGGGGAACACCGGGGAGCTGTTTTTT. As protein: CASSFRGNTGELFF.

This chain joins TRBV10-3 and TRBJ2-1; 11 bases are shared with TRBD2. The trim removed 0 bases at V and 6 bases at J, leaving 4 bases unmatched. Per germline, CDR1 ENHRY and CDR2 SYGVKD. The length of the CDR3 is 16 residues. The CDR3 coding sequence is TGTGCCATCAGTGAGTCCGATAGCGGGAGGGCCAATGAGCAGTTCTTC. Residues: CAISESDSGRANEQFF.

The chain combines TRBV7-9 with TRBJ2-6; 11 nucleotides match TRBD2. V was pared by 7 bases and J by 0 bases, with 11 bases of the junction left unmatched. Germline values: CDR1 SEHNR, CDR2 FQNEAQ (reference sequence). CDR3 size: 19 residues. CDR3 DNA: TGTGCCAGCACCCAACACAATCTAGCGGGGGGCTCTGGGGCCAACGTCCTGACTTTC. Its translation: CASTQHNLAGGSGANVLTF.

This clone was detected a few times. The chain carries TRBV19 and TRBJ1-5; D gene unclear. From germline, CDR1 is LNHDA and CDR2 SQIVND (reference sequence). V was trimmed by 4 bases and J by 2 bases, leaving 6 bases between them. This CDR3 contains 13 residues. CDR3 sequence (DNA): TGTGCCAGTAGTAACCGGGGCAATCAGCCCCAGCATTTT. Its translation is CASSNRGNQPQHF.

The genes are TRBV6-1 and TRBJ1-2, with D possibly being TRBD1 (5 bases). The CDR3 sequence is 14 residues long. Germline CDR1 reads MNHNS; CDR2 reads SASEGT. The V end was cut by 6 bases, the J end by 1 base, with 12 bases between. CDR3 in DNA: TGTGCCAGCAGGGACACCATAGTTAACTATGGCTACACCTTC. Protein product: CASRDTIVNYGYTF.

The rearrangement joins TRBV6-1 to TRBJ2-3; the D gene is possibly TRBD2 (6 bases). The ends were cut back, 7 bases at V and 6 bases at J, with 14 bases in the middle. The CDR3 length is 13 residues. CDR1 and CDR2 from the germline V gene are MNHNS and SASEGT. CDR3 DNA: TGTGCCAGCACCCCCGGGACTCCCGATACGCAGTATTTT. Protein product: CASTPGTPDTQYF.

This rearrangement joins TRBV30 to TRBJ1-1; 8 bases are shared with TRBD1. CDR3 length equals 16 residues. V gave up 3 bases and J gave up 0 bases; unmatched junction bases: 9. Germline V lookup: CDR1 GTSNPN, CDR2 SVGIG (reference sequence). DNA for the CDR3: TGTGCCTGGAGCGTGGAGGGACAGGAGATGAACACTGAAGCTTTCTTT. Encoded protein: CAWSVEGQEMNTEAFF. Together with reference TRBV30 and TRBJ1-1, the CDR3 gives the full variable domain: SQTIHQWPATLVQPVGSPLSLECTVEGTSNPNLYWYRQAAGRGLQLLFYSVGIGQISSEVPQNLSASRPQDRQFILSSKKLLLSDSGFYLCAWSVEGQEMNTEAFFGQGTRLTVV.

This clone was seen only once. This chain uses TRBV27 with TRBJ1-2; the D gene is possibly TRBD1 (5 bases). V shed 2 bases and J shed 8 bases, with 18 bases lying between them. The CDR3 loop spans 15 amino acids. Germline-derived CDR1 and CDR2 are MNHEY and SMNVEV (reference sequence). The CDR3 DNA is TGTGCCAGCAGTTTAAGGGCGGGGCCGGCGGTCGGCTACACCTTC. This translates into CASSLRAGPAVGYTF.

This chain uses TRBV6-6 with TRBJ2-1, with TRBD2 matching over 8 bases. Looked up from germline, CDR1 is MNHNY and CDR2 is SVGAGI (reference sequence). Unmatched junction bases numbered 6, after V lost 2 bases and J lost 6 bases. This CDR3 is built from 15 residues. The CDR3 DNA is TGTGCCAGCAGTTACGTAGCGGGATGGGGCAATGAGCAGTTCTTC. The encoded protein is CASSYVAGWGNEQFF.

In this sample, this clone turned up once. The V and J genes are TRBV7-2 and TRBJ2-7; 8 positions agree with TRBD1. The CDR3 is 15 residues long. Germline V lookup: CDR1 SGHTA, CDR2 FQGNSA. J was trimmed by 0 bases and V by 1 base; bases with no gene match: 2. The CDR3 reads CASSLGQGPSYEQYF. The CDR3 bases are TGTGCCAGCAGCTTAGGACAGGGGCCCTCCTACGAGCAGTACTTC.

The chain has TRBV15 and TRBJ2-5, with TRBD1 as a possible D gene (6 bases). CDR1 and CDR2 from the germline V gene are LNHNV and YYDKDF (reference sequence). Trimming cost V 0 bases and J 2 bases, with 10 bases left between them. The CDR3 runs 15 residues. The DNA for the CDR3 is TGTGCCACCAGCAGAGACAGGGGTAGACAAGAGACCCAGTACTTC. The encoded protein is CATSRDRGRQETQYF.

The chain recombines TRBV30 with TRBJ2-5, with 9 nucleotides matching TRBD1. The J call may be in error: the DNA end matches TRBJ2-7 better. This CDR3 is built from 14 residues. Germline lookup yields CDR1 GTSNPN and CDR2 SVGIG (reference sequence). The CDR3 is CAWSPGTGFSEQYF. The CDR3 DNA reads as TGTGCCTGGAGTCCCGGGACAGGGTTCAGCGAGCAGTACTTC.

The chain has TRBV14 and TRBJ1-4, with TRBD1 matching over 7 bases. The J segment lost 5 bases and the V segment lost 3 bases, leaving 6 bases of the junction unmatched. CDR3 length: 15 amino acids. In germline, CDR1 is SGHDN, CDR2 FVKESK. This CDR3 is CASSQEKQGNEKLFF. CDR3 sequence (DNA): TGTGCCAGCAGCCAGGAAAAACAGGGGAATGAAAAACTGTTTTTT.

The V gene is TRBV12-5, the J gene TRBJ1-2; D not certain. CDR3 size: 13 residues. V lost 3 bases, J lost 8 bases, and 13 bases lay in between. The germline V gene encodes CDR1 LGHNT and CDR2 FRNRAP. The chain's CDR3 is CASGFYARGGYTF. In DNA form, the CDR3 reads TGTGCTAGTGGTTTTTACGCACGGGGAGGCTACACCTTC.

This chain joins TRBV6-1 and TRBJ1-5; D is ambiguous. CDR3 length equals 15 residues. In germline, CDR1 is MNHNS, CDR2 SASEGT. V gave up 6 bases and J gave up 0 bases, with 12 bases separating them. The CDR3 DNA reads TGTGCCAGCAGCCTAAGCCACGATAGCAATCAGCCCCAGCATTTT. Translated: CASSLSHDSNQPQHF.

The gene calls are TRBV5-4 and TRBJ2-3, with D possibly matching TRBD2 (7 bases). This CDR3 has 18 amino acids. V was clipped by 4 bases and J by 4 bases, with 25 bases between them. Germline assignment: CDR1 SGHNT and CDR2 YYREEE (reference sequence). CDR3 in amino acids: CASSPGVVGGGPSDTQYF. CDR3 nucleotides: TGTGCCAGCAGCCCCGGGGTCGTAGGGGGGGGGCCTTCAGATACGCAGTATTTT.

A few counts support this clone. This sequence joins TRBV28 and TRBJ2-7; a weak D match, TRBD1 (6 bases). V lost 6 bases and J 2 bases, leaving 8 bases between the germline ends. The germline gives CDR1 MDHEN, CDR2 SYDVKM. The CDR3 has 12 amino acids. The CDR3 reads CASSPGAYEQYF. For the CDR3, the DNA is TGTGCCAGCAGCCCAGGGGCCTACGAGCAGTACTTC.

The chain couples TRBV5-4 to TRBJ1-1; D gene uncertain. Germline V gene sequence: CDR1 SGHNT, CDR2 YYREEE (reference sequence). With 0 bases removed from V and 1 base from J, the gap between germline ends came to 7 bases. The CDR3 runs to 14 residues. This chain's CDR3 is CASSLAAQNTEAFF. The CDR3 DNA follows: TGTGCCAGCAGCTTGGCTGCACAGAACACTGAAGCTTTCTTT.

The genes are TRBV6-1 and TRBJ2-5; D possibly corresponds to TRBD2 (5 bases). The V gene's germline CDR1 is MNHNS and CDR2 SASEGT. Trimming stripped 1 base from V and 1 base from J, with 10 bases between. The CDR3 is 15 amino acids. The CDR3 coding sequence is TGTGCCAGCAGTGAAGTTCGGGGAACCCAAGAGACCCAGTACTTC. Amino acids: CASSEVRGTQETQYF.

The chain combines TRBV28 with TRBJ1-3, with a possible D match to TRBD1 (6 bases). V was cut by 4 bases and J by 0 bases, with 13 bases left in between. The germline V gene has CDR1 MDHEN and CDR2 SYDVKM. The CDR3 runs to 16 residues. DNA for the CDR3: TGTGCCAGCAGTTCCTCAGGGGCCCCCTCTGGAAACACCATATATTTT. Protein sequence: CASSSSGAPSGNTIYF.